Sequencing of this T cell receptor (beta chain) was carried out in a study of T cell clusters in autoimmune cytopenias. The wider study: Per sample, median TRB depth was roughly 56,000 reads, yielding a median 2,350 distinct clonotypes.

This clonotype is medium-sized by frequency. Each sample's input was around 250 ng genomic DNA, about 38,000 genome equivalents. One tube held mixed TRB-A and TRB-B primer pools for touch-down PCR. For each CDR3 protein, TCRdb gives one entry from its re-call of the multiplex PCR reads, without DNA. Seen in this sample are roughly 6,300 distinct CDR3 sequences; the ten most common clones hold 20% to 25%. Separately, the same data were catalogued under a study of T cell repertoires in aging, cancer and after chemotherapy. As reported in that work: Healthy donor repertoires were recorded over several months to years and showed clear clonal overlap.

This sequence was found in a human donor in good health. The sample comprised peripheral blood.

CDR3: CASSLVSSGGSSYEQYF. The V and J genes are TRBV5-5 and TRBJ2-7; with no DNA, the TCRdb D assignment of TRBD2 cannot be verified. Germline V gene lookup returns CDR1 SGHKS and CDR2 YYEKEE (reference sequence). CDR3 length: 17 amino acids.